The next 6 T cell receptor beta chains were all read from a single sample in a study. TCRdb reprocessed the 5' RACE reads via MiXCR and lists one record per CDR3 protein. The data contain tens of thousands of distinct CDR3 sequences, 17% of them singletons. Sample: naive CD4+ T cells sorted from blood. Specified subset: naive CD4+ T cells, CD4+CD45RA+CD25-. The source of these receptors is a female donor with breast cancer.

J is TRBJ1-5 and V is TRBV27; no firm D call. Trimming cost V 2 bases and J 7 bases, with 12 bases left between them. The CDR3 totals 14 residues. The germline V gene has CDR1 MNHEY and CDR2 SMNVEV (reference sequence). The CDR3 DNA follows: TGTGCCAGCAGTTTAAAACATATCAACCAGCCCCAGCATTTT. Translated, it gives CASSLKHINQPQHF.

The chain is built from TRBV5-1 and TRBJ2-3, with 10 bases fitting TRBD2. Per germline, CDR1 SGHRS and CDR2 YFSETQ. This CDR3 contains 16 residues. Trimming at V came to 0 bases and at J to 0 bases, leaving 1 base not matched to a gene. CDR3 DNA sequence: TGCGCCAGCAGCTTGGCGACTAGCGGGAGCACAGATACGCAGTATTTT. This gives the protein CASSLATSGSTDTQYF.

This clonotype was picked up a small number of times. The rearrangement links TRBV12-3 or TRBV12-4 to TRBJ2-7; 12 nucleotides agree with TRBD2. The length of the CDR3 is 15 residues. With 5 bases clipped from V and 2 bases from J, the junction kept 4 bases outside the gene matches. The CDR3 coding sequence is TGTGCCAGCAGTGGACTAGCGGGGAGACCCTACGAGCAGTACTTC. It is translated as CASSGLAGRPYEQYF.

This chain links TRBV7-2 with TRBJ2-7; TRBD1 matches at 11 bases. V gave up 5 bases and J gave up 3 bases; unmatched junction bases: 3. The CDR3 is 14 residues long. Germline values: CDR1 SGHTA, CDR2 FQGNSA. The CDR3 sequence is CASSAGTGGYEQYF. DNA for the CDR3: TGTGCCAGCAGCGCCGGGACAGGGGGCTACGAGCAGTACTTC.

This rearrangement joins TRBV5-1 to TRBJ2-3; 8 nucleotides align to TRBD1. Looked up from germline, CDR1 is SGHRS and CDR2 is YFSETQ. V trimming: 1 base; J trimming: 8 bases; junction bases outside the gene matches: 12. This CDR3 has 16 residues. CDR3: CASSLLAQGASGTQYF. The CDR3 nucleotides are TGCGCCAGCAGCTTGTTGGCCCAGGGGGCAAGTGGTACGCAGTATTTT.

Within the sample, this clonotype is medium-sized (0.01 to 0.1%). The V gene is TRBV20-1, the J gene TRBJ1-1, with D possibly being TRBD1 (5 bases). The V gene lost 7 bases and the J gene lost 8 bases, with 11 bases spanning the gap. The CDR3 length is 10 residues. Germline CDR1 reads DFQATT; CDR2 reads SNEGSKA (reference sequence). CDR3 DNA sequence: TGCAGTGTGGGACTCCGGGAAGCTTTCTTT. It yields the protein CSVGLREAFF.